A selection of T cell receptor beta chains follows, all from one sample in a study of Ad26.COV2.S vaccination and SARS-CoV-2 variants. Here immunoSEQ multiplex PCR was the method, and the copy in TCRdb shows in-frame clones only, minus some. The table lists approximately 480,000 clones, around 88% of them singletons. The sequencing used peripheral blood, collected in a trial of Ad26.COV2.S vaccine versus placebo. These receptors came from a person aged 18-60 years who received the Ad26.COV2.S COVID-19 vaccine or a placebo. Each CDR3 is given with its conserved first and last residue. A D gene is named only where the DNA matches it firmly. A clone size is listed for some rows: how often the clone was seen (once, few, many), or a class if it is expanded.

D gene	V gene	J gene	clone size	CDR3 DNA	CDR3 protein
.	TRBV7-3	TRBJ2-1	.	TGTGCCAGCAGCTTAAAGGCCGGGACGGGGGCATACAATGAGCAGTTCTTC	CASSLKAGTGAYNEQFF
.	TRBV15	TRBJ2-2	.	TGTGCCACCAGCATCGGCAGGACGAGCACCGGGGAGCTGTTTTTT	CATSIGRTSTGELFF
.	TRBV7-9	TRBJ2-6	.	TGTGCCAGCAGCCCACAAGGTCCCTCTGGGGCCAACGTCCTGACTTTC	CASSPQGPSGANVLTF
TRBD1	TRBV28	TRBJ1-5	.	TGTGCCAGCAGTTTAGGGGGACAGGGGGAAAATCAGCCCCAGCATTTT	CASSLGGQGENQPQHF
TRBD1	TRBV24-1	TRBJ2-3	.	TGTGCCACCAGAAAAACAGGGGAGGATACGCAGTATTTT	CATRKTGEDTQYF
.	TRBV20-1	TRBJ2-7	.	TGCAGTGGGCTTAGCTCCTACGAGCAGTACTTC	CSGLSSYEQYF
.	TRBV28	TRBJ1-3	.	TGTGCCAGCAGGACCACAGGGTCAGCTGGAAACACCATATATTTT	CASRTTGSAGNTIYF
.	TRBV11-2	TRBJ2-1	.	TGTGCCAGCAGCTTAGGCCTCAACAATGAGCAGTTCTTC	CASSLGLNNEQFF
.	TRBV6-5	TRBJ2-2	few	TGTGCCAGCAGCCCCGGAAGGGCCGGGGAGCTGTTTTTT	CASSPGRAGELFF
TRBD2	TRBV5-4	TRBJ2-7	once	TGTGCCAGCAGCTTGGCGGGCTCTAGCGGGTACCACGAGCAGTACTTC	CASSLAGSSGYHEQYF
.	TRBV9	TRBJ1-5	.	TGTGCCAGCAGCGGCCTGGCGAGCAATCAGCCCCAGCATTTT	CASSGLASNQPQHF
.	TRBV6-6	TRBJ1-3	.	TGTGCCAGCAGTGGGGCAGGTGTGGGGGATGGAAACACCATATATTTT	CASSGAGVGDGNTIYF
TRBD1	TRBV28	TRBJ1-1	once	TGTGCCAGCAGTCCTAGGACAGGGGTGAACACTGAAGCTTTCTTT	CASSPRTGVNTEAFF
.	TRBV5-1	TRBJ2-6	.	TGCGCCAGCAGCCCCTTATCTGGCCAGAGCTCTGGGGCCAACGTCCTGACTTTC	CASSPLSGQSSGANVLTF
.	TRBV19	TRBJ2-7	.	TGTGCCAGTAGCATCCGGGACGGAGTATACGAGCAGTACTTC	CASSIRDGVYEQYF
.	TRBV7-2	TRBJ2-5	.	TGTGCCAGCAGCTCCCAAAGGGTCGTGACCCAGTACTTC	CASSSQRVVTQYF
.	TRBV4-3	TRBJ1-5	.	TGCGCCAGCAGCCAAGACAGGGGAACAGGGAGCAATCAGCCCCAGCATTTT	CASSQDRGTGSNQPQHF
.	TRBV11-3	TRBJ2-1	once	TGTGCCAGCAGCCGTAAACAGGGAACGAGCAATGAGCAGTTCTTC	CASSRKQGTSNEQFF
.	TRBV30	TRBJ1-2	.	TGTGCCTGGAGTAAGGGAGAAAACTATGGCTACACCTTC	CAWSKGENYGYTF
.	TRBV15	TRBJ2-7	.	TGTGCCACCAGCAGAGATCTGGGGTACGAGCAGTACTTC	CATSRDLGYEQYF
.	TRBV11-1	TRBJ2-2	.	TGTGCCAGCAGCTTAGGCGGGATCGAGGCGAGGGAGCTGTTTTTT	CASSLGGIEARELFF
.	TRBV21-1	TRBJ2-7	.	TGTGCCAGCAGCAAAGACTCGGGAAAACAGCCCACAGTCCACGAGCAGTACTTC	CASSKDSGKQPTVHEQYF
.	TRBV7-9	TRBJ2-3	.	TGTGCCAGCAGACTACCGACTGGAAGCACAGATACGCAGTATTTT	CASRLPTGSTDTQYF
.	TRBV5-6	TRBJ1-3	.	TGTGCCAGCACCTTACAGGGATTGTTTGGTACTTCTGGAAACACCATATATTTT	CASTLQGLFGTSGNTIYF
.	TRBV7-3	TRBJ2-3	.	TGTGCCAGCAGCTTATACCCGGGCGGAGGTACGCAGTATTTT	CASSLYPGGGTQYF
.	TRBV6-5	TRBJ2-5	once	TGTGCCAGCAGTTCCTGGGGTAGGGGACAAGAGACCCAGTACTTC	CASSSWGRGQETQYF
TRBD2	TRBV29-1	TRBJ2-3	.	TGCAGCGCCAGGACTAGCGGGCACAGCACAGATACGCAGTATTTT	CSARTSGHSTDTQYF
.	TRBV30	TRBJ1-2	once	TGTGCCATCACCCTCAGGAGGGCGATTGGCTACACCTTC	CAITLRRAIGYTF
.	TRBV20-1	TRBJ2-7	once	TGCAGTGCGGCGAGGGACGAGCAGTACTTC	CSAARDEQYF
TRBD2	TRBV28	TRBJ2-3	.	TGTGCCAGCAGCCCCGGACTAGACGCAGATACGCAGTATTTT	CASSPGLDADTQYF
.	TRBV20-1	TRBJ2-2	.	TGCAGTGCTAGTGGCAGGGCAAACGGGGAGCTGTTTTTT	CSASGRANGELFF
.	TRBV10-3	TRBJ2-1	few	TGTGCCATCAGGCGGGATAGGGAGGACAATGAGCAGTTCTTC	CAIRRDREDNEQFF
TRBD2	TRBV9	TRBJ2-2	.	TGTGCCAGCAGCCCCAGGGGGACTAGCGGGAGGAAAGGGAACACCGGGGAGCTGTTTTTT	CASSPRGTSGRKGNTGELFF
.	TRBV2	TRBJ2-7	.	TGTGCCATCAACGGGGTAGCGACTACCTACGAGCAGTACTTC	CAINGVATTYEQYF
.	TRBV9	TRBJ1-6	.	TGTGCCAGCAGCGTATCACAGATTAATTCACCCCTCCACTTT	CASSVSQINSPLHF
TRBD1	TRBV19	TRBJ1-5	.	TGTGCCAGTAGTACCCAGGGGGGCTGGGATCAGCCCCAGCATTTT	CASSTQGGWDQPQHF
.	TRBV19	TRBJ1-1	.	TGTGCCAGTAGACGACAGTACATGAACACTGAAGCTTTCTTT	CASRRQYMNTEAFF
.	TRBV4-1	TRBJ2-2	.	TGCGCCAGCAGCTCGCCGGGGACAATGAACACCGGGGAGCTGTTTTTT	CASSSPGTMNTGELFF
.	TRBV5-1	TRBJ1-2	few	TGCGCCAGCTTCCAAGGGGGAGGTACTAACTATGGCTACACCTTC	CASFQGGGTNYGYTF
.	TRBV9	TRBJ2-7	.	TGTGCCAGCAGCGTAGATTCGCTGTACGAGCAGTACTTC	CASSVDSLYEQYF
TRBD1	TRBV24-1	TRBJ1-1	.	TGTGCCACCAGGGAGACAGGGAAGGCTGAAGCTTTCTTT	CATRETGKAEAFF
.	TRBV11-2	TRBJ2-7	.	TGTGCCAGCAGCTTGGCTGATCTTAGCTCCTACGAGCAGTACTTC	CASSLADLSSYEQYF
.	TRBV4-3	TRBJ2-5	.	TGCGCCAGCAGCCAAGATAGGAGTCAGGCGACGGAGACCCAGTACTTC	CASSQDRSQATETQYF
.	TRBV29-1	TRBJ2-3	.	TGTAGCATATATGTCGGCACAGATACGCAGTATTTT	CSIYVGTDTQYF
.	TRBV9	TRBJ1-2	.	TGTGCCAGCAGCTCCGACGGGGGGAACTATGGCTACACCTTC	CASSSDGGNYGYTF
TRBD1	TRBV19	TRBJ1-5	.	TGTGCCAGCCGGGACAGGGGACGTGGTGGCAATCAGCCCCAGCATTTT	CASRDRGRGGNQPQHF
.	TRBV14	TRBJ2-4	.	TGTGCCAGCAGCCCGGGGGAACAAAACATTCAGTACTTC	CASSPGEQNIQYF
.	TRBV12-3/TRBV12-4	TRBJ1-5	.	TGTGCCAGCAGGGGGCCAGGCCAGCCCCAGCATTTT	CASRGPGQPQHF
TRBD1	TRBV6-6	TRBJ2-4	.	TGTGCCAGCAGCTCCGACAGGGCTCAGTACTTC	CASSSDRAQYF
.	TRBV20-1	TRBJ1-5	.	TGCAGTGCTAGTATGGGACTCAATCAGCCCCAGCATTTT	CSASMGLNQPQHF
TRBD2	TRBV6-2/TRBV6-3	TRBJ2-1	.	TGTGCCAGCAGTCCGGGACTAGCGGACAATGAGCAGTTCTTC	CASSPGLADNEQFF
.	TRBV6-2/TRBV6-3	TRBJ1-1	.	TGTGCCAGCAGTTTCCCCCCCAGGAACACTGAAGCTTTCTTT	CASSFPPRNTEAFF
.	TRBV27	TRBJ1-2	once	TGTGCCAGCAGTTTAAGAGCCGGTCTCGGTGGCTACACCTTC	CASSLRAGLGGYTF